This TCR beta chain was identified during a study of blood T cell repertoires in COVID-19. Study as a whole: Samples representing acute and convalescent COVID-19 were sourced from the United States, Italy and Spain. T cells, B-cell-depleted T cells, or PBMCs supplied cDNA or gDNA.

Study processing details: Amplification of reference gene primers provided the estimated nucleated cell counts. Some clones are missing from TCRdb's copy, which holds only in-frame ones; the method was immunoSEQ multiplex PCR. V, J and clone size were drawn from that table, and D and trimming were deduced from the DNA. The sample records about 130,000 clones, roughly 79% being singletons. CDR3 length: 15 amino acids. CDR1 is MNHNS and CDR2 is SASEGT in the germline V gene. V lost 3 bases to trimming and J lost 4 bases; unmatched junction nucleotides: 5. The sample was peripheral blood. The receptor was derived from a human donor in a cohort sampled during active COVID-19. This chain links TRBV6-1 with TRBJ2-2; 7 bases agree with TRBD1. CDR3 sequence (DNA): TGTGCCAGCAGTGACGACAGGGTGAGCACCGGGGAGCTGTTTTTT. Amino acids: CASSDDRVSTGELFF.